This TCR beta chain was found in a study of blood T cells in healthy people across ages (dated by TCRdb to 2013 to 2016). Looking at the study overall: In model experiments, template switching captured roughly one uniquely barcoded TCR beta cDNA molecule for every two T cells. The study measured age-related changes in TCR beta repertoire diversity using deep sequencing normalized with unique cDNA molecular identifiers. Donors were grouped into four age groups: young (average roughly 17 years), middle-aged (approximately 41), aged (around 60) and long-lived (less than 85). To avoid experimental bias, donors of different ages were distributed randomly across sequencing lanes. The study analyzed two additional independent replicas of 1 million unique cDNA reads from the same blood draw for two donors, one aged 18 to 29 and one aged 80 or older.

The 39 donors, aged about 6 to 95 years, were systemically healthy Caucasian individuals from Russia. Roughly 10 milliliters of peripheral blood were collected from each donor into EDTA-treated Vacutainer tubes. Ficoll-Paque density-gradient centrifugation was used to isolate PBMCs, with at least 6 million per sample. Trizol reagent was used to extract total RNA from PBMCs, with at least 6 micrograms per sample. For every donor, an aliquot of PBMCs went through flow cytometry to measure the percentages of naive CD45RAhigh/CD27high T cells. General conclusions and limits of the study: Observed TCR beta diversity per million T cells fell roughly linearly with age, and a significant reduction was already apparent by age around 40. Estimates of total diversity based on one million sequenced T cells were considered lower bounds and underestimates. The percentage of naive T cells measured by flow cytometry correlated strongly with observed TCR beta diversity. Because donor CMV infection status was unknown, age-related changes in expanded clonotypes were potentially confounded. Bulk unsorted PBMC profiling prevented conclusive comparison of naive and antigen-experienced compartments. Compared with the aged group, more naive CD4+ T cells, fewer expanded clones and increased TCR diversity were shown by the long-lived group, suggesting age selection.

Libraries were made using 5' RACE. TCRdb names Illumina HiSeq 2500 as the instrument used. A second PCR of roughly 7 to 11 cycles was performed with a sample-barcoded 5' primer and a J-beta primer mix. A unique molecular identifier was introduced onto each TCR beta cDNA molecule by a template-switch 5' adaptor carrying 12 random nucleotides. Each sample yielded at least 2.5 million CDR3-containing paired-end reads. First-strand cDNA was synthesized from all RNA with the Mint cDNA synthesis kit, primed by a TRBC-specific oligonucleotide. All cDNA was treated with uracil-DNA glycosylase and then went through a first 18-cycle PCR with the universal primers M1SS and BC2_uni_R. As for the authors' bioinformatics: For normalization, 1 million high-quality reads, each with a distinct molecular identifier, were randomly selected from each sample. Instead of being binned into consensus sequences, reads that shared molecular identifiers were thrown out. MiTCR, with a Q25 quality threshold and the strictest error-elimination algorithm, was used for CDR3 identification, clonotype clustering and error correction. Lower-bound total TCR beta diversity was estimated with a nonparametric unseen species model using Euler transformation. The public sequencing data were trimmed at Q25 with fastp and processed into clonotypes with MiXCR by TCRdb, which kept only in-frame beta chains. Rows are combined by CDR3 protein, so each entry shows the most common genes and DNA. The V and J calls and clone size are TCRdb's, not the authors'. The sample has some 790,000 distinct CDR3 sequences on record, under 30% of them singletons. The ten largest account for roughly 17% of the sample.

This clonotype was counted many times. Its antigen is currently not known. No base quality values were provided; no much bigger clone lies one nucleotide off. A distance of 14 bases separates the germline ends of V and J, which lose 7 bases and 7 bases respectively. The germline V gene provides CDR1 ENHRY and CDR2 SYGVKD. Taken from cysteine to phenylalanine, the CDR3 has 14 residues. Of the read, only the CDR3 DNA is kept; its 42 bases are in frame from base 1. Sequences were obtained from blood. This clonotype was sampled from a woman of 80 years or more in good health. The rearranged segments are TRBV10-3 and TRBJ1-6; the D gene is possibly TRBD1, with 6 bases matching. The base sequence is TGTGCCATCAAGGGGGAGGGACAAAATTCACCCCTCCACTTT. It is translated as CAIKGEGQNSPLHF.